These 30 T cell receptor beta chains were all obtained from the same sample, sequenced in a study of vaccination and CD4 T cells after COVID-19. Described treatment: roughly nine-day PBMC culture with coronavirus spike peptide pools or control peptides (ViraFEST assay). No antigen has been identified for these receptors. Sequencing of cultured CD4+ T cell DNA used the Oncomine TCR Beta short-read assay. Each CDR3 protein is one row after TCRdb ran MiXCR on the PCR reads. The sample includes 15,000 to 20,000 distinct CDR3 sequences, about 50% of them seen just once. The sample comprised CD4+ T cells from blood, cultured in vitro. Receptors originate from a human donor who had recovered from COVID-19.

This clonotype was observed once. CDR3 sequence: CASSPTGNQPQHF. CDR3 nucleotides: TGTGCCAGCAGCCCAACAGGGAATCAGCCCCAGCATTTT. The chain uses TRBV7-8 and TRBJ1-5; maybe TRBD1 (6 bases). Trimming stripped 5 bases from V and 4 bases from J, with 9 bases between. This CDR3 contains 13 residues. Germline V gene sequence: CDR1 SGHVS, CDR2 FQNEAQ.

The gene calls are TRBV7-2 and TRBJ2-2, with TRBD2 matching over 7 bases. Germline V gene sequence: CDR1 SGHTA, CDR2 FQGNSA. V gave up 2 bases and J gave up 7 bases; unmatched junction bases: 13. The CDR3 sequence is 17 residues long. CDR3: CASSLSFSGTAGGELFF. CDR3 sequence (DNA): TGTGCCAGCAGCTTAAGCTTCAGCGGGACCGCGGGCGGGGAGCTGTTTTTT.

This clonotype has just a few counts. CDR3 loop: CASSLDLTGNEQFF. For the CDR3, the DNA is TGTGCCAGCAGCTTAGACCTGACAGGGAATGAGCAGTTCTTC. V is TRBV11-3 and J is TRBJ2-1, with 7 bases aligning to TRBD1. The ends lost 0 bases at V and 7 bases at J; junction bases unmatched: 3. Germline CDR1 is SGHNT and CDR2 is YENEEA. This CDR3 has 14 residues.

For the CDR3, the DNA is TGCAGTGCTCCAAGGACCGAGGGGGAGACCCAGTACTTC. Protein product: CSAPRTEGETQYF. The chain combines TRBV20-1 with TRBJ2-5, with D perhaps matching TRBD1 or TRBD2 (5 bases each). Germline CDR1 is DFQATT and CDR2 is SNEGSKA (reference sequence). The CDR3 runs 13 residues. V shed 5 bases and J shed 5 bases, with 15 bases lying between them.

The chain employs TRBV6-1 and TRBJ2-7; D gene ambiguous. The CDR3 totals 16 residues. CDR1 is MNHNS, CDR2 SASEGT, per germline. V gave up 6 bases and J gave up 2 bases, with 20 bases separating them. This chain's CDR3 is CASSHAASSVAYEQYF. In nucleotides, the CDR3 is TGTGCCAGCAGCCACGCGGCCTCCAGCGTAGCCTACGAGCAGTACTTC.

The chain couples TRBV29-1 to TRBJ2-7, with 7 positions matching TRBD1. Losses at the gene ends were 4 bases for V and 5 bases for J; bases not matched to a gene: 5. Germline lookup yields CDR1 SQVTM and CDR2 ANQGSEA. This CDR3 comprises 12 residues. CDR3 nucleotide sequence: TGCAGCGTTGTCCAGGGGGTCCACGAGCAGTACTTC. This translates into CSVVQGVHEQYF.

V and J are TRBV7-3 and TRBJ2-2, with D perhaps TRBD1 or TRBD2 (7 bases each). Per germline, CDR1 SGHTA and CDR2 FQGTGA. Between the trimmed V and J ends, which lost 1 base and 7 bases, there was a span of 19 bases. The CDR3 is 17 amino acids. Here the CDR3 reads CASSLIAAGTESGELFF. The CDR3 DNA reads TGTGCCAGCAGCTTAATAGCAGCGGGGACAGAAAGCGGGGAGCTGTTTTTT.

The J gene is TRBJ2-3, the V gene TRBV7-9; D tentatively reads TRBD1 or TRBD2 (5 bases each). Germline values: CDR1 SEHNR, CDR2 FQNEAQ (reference sequence). Trimming shortened V by 3 bases and J by 6 bases, and 7 bases separated the two germline ends. This CDR3 contains 12 residues. The CDR3: CASSLGVDTQYF. The CDR3 DNA reads TGTGCCAGCAGCTTGGGGGTGGATACGCAGTATTTT.

The genes are TRBV25-1 and TRBJ1-5, with 7 bases aligning to TRBD1. This CDR3 region has 14 residues. V trimming: 3 bases; J trimming: 3 bases; junction bases outside the gene matches: 2. CDR1 is MGHDK, CDR2 SYGVNS, per germline. The CDR3 sequence is CASSETGYNQPQHF. The CDR3 nucleotides are TGTGCCAGCAGTGAGACAGGGTACAATCAGCCCCAGCATTTT.

The chain is built from TRBV12-3 or TRBV12-4 and TRBJ2-2, with 8 nucleotides matching TRBD2. V shed 4 bases and J 7 bases; nucleotides not matched to a gene: 8. The CDR3 has 15 residues. This CDR3 reads CASSSSGRMGGELFF. Here the CDR3 DNA reads TGTGCCAGCAGTTCGAGCGGGAGAATGGGCGGGGAGCTGTTTTTT.

The CDR3 DNA is TGTGCTAGTGGAAAACAGGGTCTCACTGAAGCTTTCTTT. Its protein is CASGKQGLTEAFF. This chain joins TRBV12-5 and TRBJ1-1; tentative D call: TRBD1 (6 bases). V was cut by 6 bases and J by 4 bases, with 12 bases left in between. The CDR3 totals 13 residues. CDR1 is LGHNT, CDR2 FRNRAP, per germline. The full variable domain, in which reference TRBV12-5 and TRBJ1-1 provide the parts outside the CDR3, is DARVTQTPRHKVTEMGQEVTMRCQPILGHNTVFWYRQTMMQGLELLAYFRNRAPLDDSGMPKDRFSAEMPDATLATLKIQPSEPRDSAVYFCASGKQGLTEAFFGQGTRLTVV.

This clonotype occurred a few times. The chain employs TRBV6-2 or TRBV6-3 and TRBJ1-1; D is possibly TRBD1 (5 bases). This CDR3 is built from 14 residues. CDR1 and CDR2 from the germline V gene are MNHEY and SVGEGT. V lost 4 bases to trimming and J lost 1 base, with 10 bases between them. CDR3 amino acids: CASSSTARNTEAFF. DNA of the CDR3: TGTGCCAGCAGTTCGACAGCCAGGAACACTGAAGCTTTCTTT.

The chain recombines TRBV7-8 with TRBJ2-3; D gene unclear. Trimming removed 5 bases at V and 2 bases at J, with 8 bases between. CDR3 length equals 13 residues. Germline CDR1 reads SGHVS; CDR2 reads FQNEAQ. CDR3 coding DNA: TGTGCCAGCAGCCAGGAGACCACAGATACGCAGTATTTT. It is translated as CASSQETTDTQYF. The full variable domain, completed using reference TRBV7-8 and TRBJ2-3, is GAGVSQSPRYKVAKRGQDVALRCDPISGHVSLFWYQQALGQGPEFLTYFQNEAQLDKSGLPSDRFFAERPEGSVSTLKIQRTQQEDSAVYLCASSQETTDTQYFGPGTRLTVL.

V gene TRBV20-1 combines with J gene TRBJ2-7, with no clear D. This CDR3 has 12 amino acids. Trimming cost V 3 bases and J 2 bases, with 8 bases left between them. Germline V gene data show CDR1 as DFQATT and CDR2 as SNEGSKA (reference sequence). Here the CDR3 reads CSARAGTYEQYF. CDR3 DNA sequence: TGCAGTGCTAGGGCCGGTACCTACGAGCAGTACTTC.

This clonotype was detected only a few times. The chain links TRBV24-1 to TRBJ1-1, with D perhaps TRBD1 (6 bases). The CDR3 loop spans 13 amino acids. Germline V gene data show CDR1 as KGHDR and CDR2 as SFDVKD. Trimming took 10 bases from V and 4 from J, leaving 15 bases between them. This CDR3 is CATKQGSGTEAFF. The DNA for the CDR3 is TGTGCCACAAAGCAGGGGTCGGGCACTGAAGCTTTCTTT.

The chain uses TRBV27 and TRBJ2-7, with TRBD1 identical over 9 bases. The CDR3 length is 15 residues. The V segment lost 6 bases and the J segment 3 bases; nucleotides outside the gene matches: 9. The germline gives CDR1 MNHEY, CDR2 SMNVEV (reference sequence). The CDR3 DNA reads as TGTGCCAGCAGCTCACCCGACAGGGGGGACTACGAGCAGTACTTC. It yields the protein CASSSPDRGDYEQYF.

This chain uses TRBV7-2 with TRBJ2-7; TRBD1 matches at 8 bases. The germline V gene has CDR1 SGHTA and CDR2 FQGNSA. Unmatched junction bases numbered 6, after V lost 5 bases and J lost 3 bases. The CDR3 has 14 amino acids. CDR3 DNA: TGTGCCAGCAGCAAACAAACAGGGGGCTACGAGCAGTACTTC. Translating it yields CASSKQTGGYEQYF.

J is TRBJ2-4 and V is TRBV27; D may be TRBD1 (5 bases). The CDR3 extends over 12 amino acids. V lost 8 bases and J 7 bases, leaving 12 bases between the germline ends. Germline V gene lookup returns CDR1 MNHEY and CDR2 SMNVEV (reference sequence). CDR3 residues: CASRNRWNIQYF. The CDR3 nucleotides are TGTGCCAGCCGCAACAGGTGGAACATTCAGTACTTC.

V is TRBV7-9 and J is TRBJ1-4; possible D gene TRBD1, 6 bases. Germline V gene data show CDR1 as SEHNR and CDR2 as FQNEAQ (reference sequence). Trimming removed 7 bases at V and 8 bases at J, with 14 bases between. The CDR3 runs 13 residues. This CDR3 is CASNFGGGEKLFF. The DNA of the CDR3 is TGTGCCAGCAATTTCGGGGGGGGCGAAAAACTGTTTTTT.

This clonotype was counted only a few times. The chain has TRBV6-2 or TRBV6-3 and TRBJ1-1; 8 nucleotides match TRBD1. V lost 5 bases and J lost 9; bases outside the gene matches: 11. The CDR3 covers 14 residues. Germline V gene data show CDR1 as MNHEY and CDR2 as SVGEGT. CDR3 amino acids: CASSGDRTPGKAFF. The CDR3 DNA reads TGTGCCAGCAGTGGGGACAGGACACCGGGAAAAGCTTTCTTT.

The chain recombines TRBV20-1 with TRBJ2-3, with 8 bases that match TRBD2. Germline V CDR1 and CDR2: DFQATT, SNEGSKA (reference sequence). V trimming: 6 bases; J trimming: 2 bases; junction bases outside the gene matches: 7. This CDR3 has 14 residues. Here the CDR3 DNA reads TGCAGTGCGCCTATAGCGGGGATCACAGATACGCAGTATTTT. Amino acid sequence: CSAPIAGITDTQYF.

The chain combines TRBV10-3 with TRBJ1-6; D remains ambiguous. Per the germline V gene, CDR1 is ENHRY and CDR2 is SYGVKD. With 9 bases removed from V and 7 bases from J, the gap between germline ends came to 16 bases. This CDR3 region has 14 residues. CDR3 amino acids: CAIRPGPPNSPLHF. CDR3 sequence (DNA): TGTGCCATTCGCCCCGGCCCGCCCAATTCACCCCTCCACTTT.

The rearrangement joins TRBV6-1 to TRBJ1-1, with a tentative D call TRBD1 (5 bases). CDR1 is MNHNS and CDR2 is SASEGT in the germline V gene. This CDR3 comprises 13 residues. Trimming took 4 bases from V and 1 from J, leaving 7 bases between them. This CDR3 reads CASSAQGNTEAFF. CDR3 coding DNA: TGTGCCAGCAGTGCCCAGGGGAACACTGAAGCTTTCTTT.

The V gene is TRBV5-1, the J gene TRBJ2-2, with a weak D call TRBD1 (6 bases). The CDR3 length is 17 residues. CDR1 SGHRS and CDR2 YFSETQ come from the germline V gene. V was shortened by 4 bases and J by 1 base, with 17 bases between the two germline ends. The CDR3 coding sequence is TGCGCCAGCAGCGGTTCAAGGGGGTCCATGAACACCGGGGAGCTGTTTTTT. Translation gives CASSGSRGSMNTGELFF.

This clonotype showed up just a few times. The chain links TRBV6-1 to TRBJ2-5; 7 bases agree with TRBD1. This CDR3 spans 16 amino acids. Germline V gene lookup returns CDR1 MNHNS and CDR2 SASEGT. Trimming removed 6 bases from V and 2 bases from J; junction bases left unmatched: 12. CDR3 in amino acids: CASRALPGQQQETQYF. CDR3 nucleotides: TGTGCCAGCAGAGCCCTTCCGGGACAGCAACAAGAGACCCAGTACTTC.

V usage is TRBV30 and J usage is TRBJ1-1; D is possibly TRBD1 (5 bases). CDR1 GTSNPN and CDR2 SVGIG come from the germline V gene (reference sequence). The V end was cut by 6 bases, the J end by 10 bases, with 15 bases between. The length of the CDR3 is 11 residues. CDR3 nucleotides: TGTGCCTGTCAACAAGACAGTACAGCTTTCTTT. Amino acid sequence: CACQQDSTAFF.

The V call is TRBV7-9, the J call TRBJ1-1; D is undetermined. This CDR3 has 15 residues. Per the germline V gene, CDR1 is SEHNR and CDR2 is FQNEAQ (reference sequence). Trimming removed 5 bases at V and 1 base at J, with 14 bases between. This chain's CDR3 is CASSPPREPNTEAFF. The CDR3 coding sequence is TGTGCCAGCAGCCCACCCCGGGAGCCGAACACTGAAGCTTTCTTT. Drawing the rest from reference TRBV7-9 and TRBJ1-1, the complete variable domain is DTGVSQNPRHKITKRGQNVTFRCDPISEHNRLYWYRQTLGQGPEFLTYFQNEAQLEKSRLLSDRFSAERPKGSFSTLEIQRTEQGDSAMYLCASSPPREPNTEAFFGQGTRLTVV.

This clonotype was counted only a few times. The gene calls are TRBV30 and TRBJ1-2; D is unresolved. The V end lost 5 bases, the J end lost 8 bases, and 15 bases lay between the germline ends. The CDR3 consists of 12 residues. The germline V gene encodes CDR1 GTSNPN and CDR2 SVGIG (reference sequence). Here the CDR3 reads CAWEMGSGGYTF. CDR3 sequence (DNA): TGTGCCTGGGAAATGGGATCGGGAGGCTACACCTTC.

The genes are TRBV11-3 and TRBJ2-1, with a tentative D call TRBD2 (5 bases). Germline V gene data show CDR1 as SGHNT and CDR2 as YENEEA. This CDR3 is built from 14 residues. Deletions cut 4 bases from V and 5 bases from J, with 12 bases between. CDR3 protein: CASSSGRRHNEQFF. The CDR3, as DNA: TGTGCCAGCAGCTCCGGGCGGAGGCACAATGAGCAGTTCTTC.

In this sample, this clonotype turned up once. The chain uses TRBV6-1 and TRBJ2-4, with D possibly being TRBD2 (5 bases). Trimming took off 5 bases at V and 8 bases at J, with 16 bases between the two ends. Germline V gene data show CDR1 as MNHNS and CDR2 as SASEGT. The CDR3 runs 14 residues. The CDR3 here is CASSRVGGLDIQYF. As DNA, the CDR3 is TGTGCCAGCAGTCGCGTGGGCGGGTTGGACATTCAGTACTTC.